This T cell receptor beta chain is drawn from a study of cytomegalovirus exposure and HLA in healthy donors (dated by TCRdb to 2016 to 2017). For the study in its entirety: In an earlier analysis of approximately 640 of the donors, approximately 260 Gb of sequence data and approximately 120 million unique TCR beta sequences from about 190 million T cells were reported. The number of donors typed differed by locus, with about 620-630 for A, B, C, DRB1 and DQB1, over 500 for DQA1, over 600 for DPA1, and some 470 for DPB1. Of the 398 genotyped donors, around 81% fell in the genetic ancestry cluster associated with self-reported Caucasian donors. A later genetic analysis took genome-wide SNP genotypes for about 55% of the 666 donors and used that subset as a discovery cohort. To decide whether each TCR beta V gene segment behaved as functional or pseudogenic, an earlier analysis of some 600 of the donors relied on high-throughput TCR beta sequencing. An early release covering roughly 600 HLA-typed donors comprised 250 to 350 gigabases of sequencing data and 85 million to 100 million unique TCR sequences. Because of strong linkage in the cohort, a handful of DR-DQ haplotypes were treated as single units for association and clustering. Every discovery cohort repertoire had been produced on one sequencing platform. Donor age, sex, ethnicity and CMV serostatus were collected together with the repertoire data. Among about 400 genotyped donors of the cohort, an average of approximately 240,000 unique TCR beta nucleotide sequences was sequenced per donor, of which 15% to 20% were non-productive. The study aimed to test whether signatures of past pathogen exposure could be identified by cataloging public T cell receptors. Using immunosequencing, the study profiled T cell repertoires from fewer than 850 subjects and related those repertoires to cytomegalovirus serostatus. A later analysis re-examined previously published TCR beta repertoires from about 670 donors and added high-resolution HLA genotyping to investigate patterns of TCR occurrence. To predict cytomegalovirus infection status, the study brought together high-throughput TCR immunosequencing, statistical association of individual TCRs with disease status, and machine learning. Along with the approximately 670-subject first cohort, a separate validation cohort of over a hundred different subjects was used. Class I and class II HLA loci were covered by the typing at four-digit resolution. In the later analysis, no new phenotypic data were used to find candidate immune exposures; instead, reliance was placed on TCR beta sequences and their occurrence across donors.

What the work shows at the level of the full study, not this receptor alone: A later analysis found that TCR association rates varied across HLA loci, with DRB1 alleles showing the most associated TCRs and HLA-C alleles the fewest. When HLA alleles, especially DR and DQ, strongly co-occurred, attributing TCR associations to individual alleles was difficult. A few of the identified cytomegalovirus-associated TCR beta chains were confirmed in vitro to be specific for cytomegalovirus antigens. A cluster of highly shared sequence variants was judged likely to be a technical artifact of the sequencing pipeline. Most CMV-associated TCR beta chains appeared to be HLA-restricted in a later analysis, and the HLA associations seemed to be driven largely by CMV exposure. A later analysis reported that several top co-occurrence clusters appeared linked to parvovirus B19, influenza, CMV and Epstein-Barr virus. A total of fewer than 200 TCR beta chains were listed by the study as associated with cytomegalovirus. Because some donors lacked HLA typing at each locus, the association tests relied only on the typed subset. Linkage disequilibrium might explain the correlated functional status among segregating V segments, but an unknown experimental factor could not be excluded. Because counts were too low, roughly 16 rarely observed V segments, including chromosome 9 orphons, were left out of the earlier analysis of 587 of the donors. A later genetic analysis reported fewer N-insertions in productive TCRs among donors in an Asian-associated ancestry cluster than the approximately 700-donor mean. The only immune exposure information available for the cohort was CMV serostatus. Cytomegalovirus status was reported to be diagnosed by the classifier with high specificity and sensitivity in both the original and validation cohorts. A later analysis associated 16,951 TCR beta sequences with specific HLA alleles at a false discovery rate of 0.05. A further reported finding was that TCR beta sequences accurately predicted the HLA-A and HLA-B alleles for most subjects in the first cohort. In an earlier analysis of approximately 590 of the donors, most TCR beta V segments were observed in productive rearrangements about 87% or about 30% of the time, broadly matching IMGT annotations. A later genetic analysis associated a missense DCLRE1C variant with V-gene and J-gene trimming of TCR beta chains, and an independent cohort replicated the association. Sequencing depth was assumed to be roughly uniform across donors in the presence/absence analyses, though that assumption may not hold. Only TCR beta chains were sequenced in this cohort, and the absence of alpha or paired-chain data limited detectable features. Most TCR sequences were seen in very few donors, while some public TCRs were found in many individuals. The 87-base-pair reads could not distinguish some IMGT-functional V segments, including TRBV6-2 and TRBV6-3, so those segments were excluded. In a later analysis, HLA-associated TCR beta chains were found to be more clonally expanded and to have lower generation probabilities than equally common non-associated chains. According to the authors, the approach could potentially be generalized to other disease states and immunological phenotypes.

The cohort was made up of several hundred healthy bone marrow donors. All cohort members were sampled while nominally healthy, although unrecorded immune exposures were likely present. The donor tested CMV seronegative, placing the donor among the roughly 400 seronegative members of the cohort. A peripheral blood sample was provided by each donor, and peripheral blood mononuclear cells were used for TCR beta sequencing. The Qiagen DNeasy Blood Extraction Kit was used to extract genomic DNA from the blood cell samples. The library was built by means of the immunoSEQ multiplex PCR assay. A mixture of 60 forward primers for TCR Vbeta segments and 13 reverse primers for TCR Jbeta segments was used in the multiplex PCR. A multiplex PCR assay on genomic DNA amplified the CDR3 region of rearranged TCR beta genes. The Illumina HiSeq System was used to sequence the amplified TCR beta libraries as 87-base-pair reads. The study's processing was this. In a later analysis, some 80 million unique TCR beta chains were counted across the roughly 610 repertoires, and roughly 11 million of these chains were shared by at least two donors. Raw reads were error-corrected and collapsed into unique sequences with a nearest-neighbor algorithm that merged closely related sequences to remove PCR and sequencing errors. V, D and J gene segments were assigned by aligning CDR3 sequences to IMGT reference sequences. For a sequence to be retained, at least a six-nucleotide match to both a V gene segment and a J gene segment was required. Rearrangements were called productive when the CDR3 lacked stop codons and stayed in frame with V and J; all others were non-productive. Following IMGT convention, CDR3 was defined as the stretch from the second conserved V-encoded cysteine up to the conserved J-encoded phenylalanine. In an earlier analysis of more than 550 of the donors, sequences lacking an unambiguous match to a single V gene segment were excluded. In an earlier analysis of roughly 600 of the donors, a V segment was called functional when productive rearrangements were above 56.7%, and segregating when the standard deviation between donors exceeded 5%. To diagnose cytomegalovirus status from the catalog of TCR beta chain sequences, a statistical classification framework was built. A later analysis assigned V and J genes by comparing TCR nucleotide sequences with IMGT/GENE-DB human TR gene sequences. Using the TCRdist pipeline, a later analysis assigned CDR3 sequences along with most-parsimonious VDJ recombination scenarios. A later analysis defined each TCR beta chain by its CDR3 amino acid sequence plus V-gene family, and excluded reads lacking a unique V-gene family. In a later analysis, fewer than 650 highly shared, low-generation-probability nucleotide sequences were removed to address suspected cross-contamination and a sequencing artifact. In a later analysis, a clonal expansion index for each public chain was calculated from normalized within-repertoire ranks of inferred template counts. A later analysis computed generation probabilities with a VDJ recombination model fitted to out-of-frame rearrangements, and checked the results against IGoR. Hypergeometric tests were used in a later analysis to score TCR-TCR, TCR-HLA and TCR-CMV co-occurrence, with a repertoire-size bias correction applied to the TCR pairs. To estimate false discovery rates, a later analysis permuted the HLA or CMV assignments 20 times. A later analysis grouped co-occurring TCRs with DBSCAN, adding TCRdist sequence similarity when clustering within HLA-allele-positive subsets. Repertoires with fewer than 30,000 or more than 120,000 public chains, plus five repertoires with anomalous nucleotide sharing, were excluded from co-occurrence clustering. This is the immuneACCESS table as TCRdb keeps it, with only in-frame sequences that have V and J called. A part of the clones is gone; compared with another copy, unresolved V genes explain less than half, and the rest is unexplained. D and trimming come from the DNA, and the V and J calls and clone size come from that table. The sample has approximately 190,000 clones on record, 80% to 85% of them singletons. The ten largest clones add up to 0.2% to 0.3% of the sample.

This clone was found once. The antigen it binds to is not known. It has no much larger one-base neighbor in the sample; base qualities were not kept. The germline V gene yields SGHAT for CDR1 and FQNNGV for CDR2. Trimming accounts for 5 bases at V and 8 bases at J, while the number of junction bases matched to no gene is 9. Taken from cysteine to phenylalanine, the CDR3 has 15 residues. Only the CDR3 part of the read is kept: 45 bases, read in frame from the first base. What was sequenced was PBMCs. The chain uses TRBV11-2 and TRBJ2-2; the junction holds 9 bases that match TRBD1. This receptor was identified in a boy younger than 18 in good health and CMV-seronegative. The DNA sequence is as follows: TGTGCCAGCAGCCCCGGGACAGGGTCGGGGGGGGAGCTGTTTTTT. Translated, it gives CASSPGTGSGGELFF.